This T cell receptor (beta chain) is drawn from a study of patients and donors after allogeneic stem cell transplantation. TCRdb reprocessed the RT-PCR reads via MiXCR and lists one record per CDR3 protein. This table holds about 110,000 distinct CDR3 sequences, approximately 40% found once. This clonotype has ten or more counts. The CDR3 has 15 amino acids. Germline lookup yields CDR1 MNHEY and CDR2 SVGAGI. V lost 3 bases to trimming and J lost 0 bases, with 9 bases between them. This clonotype was obtained from a human donor who was either an allogeneic HSCT recipient or a stem cell or donor lymphocyte infusion donor (not recorded which). It is not recorded whose cells these are; they may come from a transplant donor. The chain employs TRBV6-5 and TRBJ1-3, with D uncertain. Sequenced material: blood, either unsorted or a sorted T cell fraction (not recorded which). Here the CDR3 reads CASSYSGYSGNTIYF. CDR3 coding DNA: TGTGCCAGCAGTTATTCAGGCTACTCTGGAAACACCATATATTTT.